This T cell receptor beta chain was sequenced during a study of human T cells and chemical hapten exposure. Study in general: Upper inner arm skin measuring around 2 cm by around 2 cm received 2% DPC for sensitization.

TCRdb redid the calling of the RACE reads with MiXCR, one entry per CDR3 protein. The sample yields fewer than 400,000 distinct CDR3 sequences, 6% to 8.5% seen once. This clonotype was seen more than once but under ten times. The time point is: patch test 1, 2 weeks after DPC sensitization. Documented treatment: therapeutic diphenylcyclopropenone sensitization with weekly scalp DPC. Unfractionated whole blood served as the source for total RNA extraction. CDR3 length: 16 amino acids. Germline CDR1 reads MNHNS; CDR2 reads SASEGT. With 4 bases removed from V and 0 bases from J, the gap between germline ends came to 14 bases.

This clonotype originated in a woman younger than 35 with alopecia areata. Some clones in this sample may be carry-over from other donors' samples. The source was whole blood, collected in connection with sensitization to the hapten diphenylcyclopropenone (DPC). The chain couples TRBV6-1 to TRBJ2-3; possible D gene TRBD2, 7 bases. The DNA for the CDR3 is TGTGCCAGCAGTGTGAGGGGGGGAATCAGCACAGATACGCAGTATTTT. The encoded protein is CASSVRGGISTDTQYF.